This section outlines one T cell receptor (beta chain) sequence together with its context. Its matching antigen is unknown. These data come from a study of CD8 T cells in ankylosing spondylitis. General observations from the study: Reportedly, matched ankylosing spondylitis synovial fluid was significantly enriched for disease-linked clones. Relatively rare in peripheral blood, disease-linked clones were also CD8+.

Between the trimmed V and J ends, which lost 3 bases and 2 bases, there was a span of 16 bases. The V gene's germline CDR1 is LNHDA and CDR2 SQIVND (reference sequence). This CDR3 has 16 amino acids. TCR beta libraries were made by quantitative 5'-RACE with molecular barcodes. A single record per CDR3 protein comes from TCRdb applying MiXCR to the 5' RACE reads. The sample consists of 300,000 to 350,000 distinct CDR3 sequences, under 15% of them appearing once. V usage is TRBV19 and J usage is TRBJ1-2, with a possible D match to TRBD1 (5 bases). Sequenced input: blood, either unsorted or a sorted T cell fraction (not recorded which). The receptor's source is a male donor with ankylosing spondylitis or in good health (not recorded which). The CDR3 DNA is TGTGCCAGTAGTATGGCCCAGGGACGGTTCAACTATGGCTACACCTTC. Protein sequence: CASSMAQGRFNYGYTF. Full variable domain (rest looked up from reference TRBV19 and TRBJ1-2): DGGITQSPKYLFRKEGQNVTLSCEQNLNHDAMYWYRQDPGQGLRLIYYSQIVNDFQKGDIAEGYSVSREKKESFPLTVTSAQKNPTAFYLCASSMAQGRFNYGYTFGSGTRLTVV.